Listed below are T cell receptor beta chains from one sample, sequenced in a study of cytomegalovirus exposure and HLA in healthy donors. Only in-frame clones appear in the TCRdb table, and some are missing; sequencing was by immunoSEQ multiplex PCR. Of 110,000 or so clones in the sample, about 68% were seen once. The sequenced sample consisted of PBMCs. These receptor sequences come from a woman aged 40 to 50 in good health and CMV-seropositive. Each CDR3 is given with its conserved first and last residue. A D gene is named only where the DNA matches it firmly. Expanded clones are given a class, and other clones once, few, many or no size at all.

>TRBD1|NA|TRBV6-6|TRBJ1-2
TGTGCCAGCGCTCGTTCAGGGGGCGATGGCTACACCTTC
CASARSGGDGYTF
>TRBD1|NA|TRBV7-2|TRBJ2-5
TGTGCCAGCAGCTTAAGTGGGTCGGCAGGGGGAGAGACCCAGTACTTC
CASSLSGSAGGETQYF
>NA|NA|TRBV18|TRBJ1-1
TGTGCCAGCTCACCAGACAGAACGAACACTGAAGCTTTCTTT
CASSPDRTNTEAFF
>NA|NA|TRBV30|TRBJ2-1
TGTGCCTGGAGTGTGGACTTTTACAATGAGCAGTTCTTC
CAWSVDFYNEQFF
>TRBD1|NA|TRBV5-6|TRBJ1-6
TGTGCCAGCAGCACATGGACAGGGGGCTGGAGTAATTCACCCCTCCACTTT
CASSTWTGGWSNSPLHF
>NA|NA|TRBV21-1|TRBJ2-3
TGTGCCAGCAGCCCCCGAGGGACTAGCGGGAGGACAGATACGCAGTATTTT
CASSPRGTSGRTDTQYF
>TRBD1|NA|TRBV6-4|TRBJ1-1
TGTGCCAGCAGTGACACCGACAGGGGGTCTGAAGCTTTCTTT
CASSDTDRGSEAFF
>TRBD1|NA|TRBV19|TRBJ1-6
TGTGCCAGTAGTTCCTGGGACAGGGTTTCACCCCTCCACTTT
CASSSWDRVSPLHF
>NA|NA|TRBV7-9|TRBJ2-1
TGTGCCAGCAGCTTGGCGGTCTCCTACAATGAGCAGTTCTTC
CASSLAVSYNEQFF
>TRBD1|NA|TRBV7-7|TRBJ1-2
TGTGCTAGCAGCTTAGGTAAAGGGGGCGCCCTTGGTGGCTACACCTTC
CASSLGKGGALGGYTF
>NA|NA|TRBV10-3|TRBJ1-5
TGTGCCGTCAGGGGCAGGGAAAATCAGCCCCAGCATTTT
CAVRGRENQPQHF
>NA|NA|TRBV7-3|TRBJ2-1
TGTGCCAGCAGCTTAAGGTCTAGCGACTATGGAAATGAGCAGTTCTTC
CASSLRSSDYGNEQFF
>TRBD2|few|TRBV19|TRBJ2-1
TGTGCCAGTACTATCAGCGGGAGCTCCTACAATGAGCAGTTCTTC
CASTISGSSYNEQFF
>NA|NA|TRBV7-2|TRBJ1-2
TGTGCCAGCAGCCCCCGGGGGGGTTATGGCTACACCTTC
CASSPRGGYGYTF
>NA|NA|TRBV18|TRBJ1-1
TGTGCCAGCTCAGTCAGGGGCCCTGACACTGAAGCTTTCTTT
CASSVRGPDTEAFF
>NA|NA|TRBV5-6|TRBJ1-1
TGTGCCAGCAGCTTGGTGCCGGGGGGGAGAAACACTGAAGCTTTCTTT
CASSLVPGGRNTEAFF
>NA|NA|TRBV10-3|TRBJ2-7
TGTGCCATCAGTCAGGGTTCCTACGAGCAGTACTTC
CAISQGSYEQYF
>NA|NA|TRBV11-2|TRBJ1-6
TGTGCCAGCAGCTTAGTCCCTCTGTCACCCCTCCACTTT
CASSLVPLSPLHF
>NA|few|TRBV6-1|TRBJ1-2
TGTGCCAGCGAAGCCGCCCGAGCTGGTGGCTACACCTTC
CASEAARAGGYTF
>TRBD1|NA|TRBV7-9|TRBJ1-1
TGTGCCAGCAGCTCCCAGGGGGGCACTGAAGCTTTCTTT
CASSSQGGTEAFF
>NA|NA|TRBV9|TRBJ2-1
TGTGCCAGCAGCGTAGGAGGGTCCAATGAGCAGTTCTTC
CASSVGGSNEQFF
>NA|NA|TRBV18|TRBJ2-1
TGTGCCAGCTCTCGACCACGCCAACAGGGAAATGAGCAGTTCTTC
CASSRPRQQGNEQFF
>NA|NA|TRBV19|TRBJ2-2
TGTGCCAGTAGTATATTGGGAGGGAACACCGGGGAGCTGTTTTTT
CASSILGGNTGELFF
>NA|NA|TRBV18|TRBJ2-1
TGTGCCAGCTCCCGATCCGTAGCGGTGAGCTCCTACAATGAGCAGTTCTTC
CASSRSVAVSSYNEQFF
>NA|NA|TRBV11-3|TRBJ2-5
TGTGCCAGCAGCTTAAGTTACGGAGAGCAAGAGACCCAGTACTTC
CASSLSYGEQETQYF
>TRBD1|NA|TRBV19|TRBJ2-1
TGTGCCAGTAGTTTCTCGGACAGGGGGCCTGAGCAGTTCTTC
CASSFSDRGPEQFF
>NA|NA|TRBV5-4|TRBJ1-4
TGTGCCAGCAGCTCTCGGACAGCGGAAAAACTGTTTTTT
CASSSRTAEKLFF
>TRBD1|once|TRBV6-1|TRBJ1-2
TGTGCCAGCAGTGCGAAGGGGGCGCCTGGCTACACCTTC
CASSAKGAPGYTF
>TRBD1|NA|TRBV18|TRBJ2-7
TGTGCCAGCTCACCGGCCGGGACAGGTGGGTCCTACGAGCAGTACTTC
CASSPAGTGGSYEQYF
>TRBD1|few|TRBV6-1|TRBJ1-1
TGTGCCAGCAGTGAAGCTTGGGACAGGGGGACTGAAGCTTTCTTT
CASSEAWDRGTEAFF
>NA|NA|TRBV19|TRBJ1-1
TGTGCCAGTAGTAAGCCAGGGTATCTCGACACTGAAGCTTTCTTT
CASSKPGYLDTEAFF
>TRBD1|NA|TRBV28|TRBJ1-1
TGTGCCAGCAGCCGGACAGGGGCGTTGGACACTGAAGCTTTCTTT
CASSRTGALDTEAFF
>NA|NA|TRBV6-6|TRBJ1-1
TGTGCCAGCAGTTTCCCGGGACACCTGAACACTGAAGCTTTCTTT
CASSFPGHLNTEAFF
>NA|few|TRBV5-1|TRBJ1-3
TGCGCCAGCAGCTTGGACAGCTCTGGAAACACCATATATTTT
CASSLDSSGNTIYF
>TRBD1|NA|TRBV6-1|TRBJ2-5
TGTGCCAGCCAGGGGGACGCAGAGACCCAGTACTTC
CASQGDAETQYF
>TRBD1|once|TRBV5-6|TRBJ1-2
TGTGCCAGCAGGACGAGGACAGGGGGCCTTGGCTACACCTTC
CASRTRTGGLGYTF
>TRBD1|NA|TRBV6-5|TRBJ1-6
TGTGCCAGCAGTTGGACAGGACAGGGAAATTCACCCCTCCACTTT
CASSWTGQGNSPLHF
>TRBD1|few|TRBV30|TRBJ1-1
TGTGCCTGGAGTCACAGGGGCCGGAACACTGAAGCTTTCTTT
CAWSHRGRNTEAFF
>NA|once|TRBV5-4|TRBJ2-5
TGTGCCAGCAGCGCGGGACAGTTCCAAGAGACCCAGTACTTC
CASSAGQFQETQYF
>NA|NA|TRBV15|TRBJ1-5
TGTGCCACCAGCAGAGATCCAGGGGGCAATCAGCCCCAGCATTTT
CATSRDPGGNQPQHF
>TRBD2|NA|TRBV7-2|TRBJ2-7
TGTGCCAGCAGCTTACGGACTAGCGGGGGGTACGAGCAGTACTTC
CASSLRTSGGYEQYF
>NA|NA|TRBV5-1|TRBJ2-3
TGCGCCAGCAGCTTGGGGCCTGGGGGCGATACGCAGTATTTT
CASSLGPGGDTQYF